Below are 21 T cell receptor beta chains sequenced from a single sample in a study of CD8 T cells in Susac syndrome. The authors reverse transcribed 0.5 to 1 ug RNA with random hexamers. TCRdb analysed the immunoSEQ multiplex PCR reads with MiXCR anew, one entry per CDR3 protein. The sample lists around 140,000 distinct CDR3 sequences, approximately 93% occurring once. Sequencing was performed on CD4+ T cells from PBMCs. The receptor source for this set is a human donor in good health.

This chain joins TRBV6-1 and TRBJ1-5; D is perhaps TRBD1 (5 bases). Germline V gene sequence: CDR1 MNHNS, CDR2 SASEGT. V dropped 7 bases and J dropped 3 bases, with 22 bases sitting between them. CDR3 length: 17 amino acids. The CDR3 sequence is CASTAGAGWWDNQPQHF. In DNA form, the CDR3 reads TGTGCCAGCACGGCTGGGGCAGGGTGGTGGGACAATCAGCCCCAGCATTTT.

J is TRBJ1-5 and V is TRBV12-5, with 8 bases aligning to TRBD1. Looked up from germline, CDR1 is LGHNT and CDR2 is FRNRAP. The CDR3 is made up of 14 amino acids. With 6 bases clipped from V and 4 bases from J, the junction kept 5 bases outside the gene matches. The CDR3 sequence is CASGSGQGNQPQHF. CDR3 bases: TGTGCTAGTGGCTCTGGACAGGGTAATCAGCCCCAGCATTTT.

The rearrangement joins TRBV10-3 to TRBJ2-5, with TRBD2 matching 7 bases. CDR1 and CDR2 from the germline V gene are ENHRY and SYGVKD. This CDR3 is 15 amino acids long. V gave up 7 bases and J gave up 5 bases; unmatched junction bases: 13. The CDR3: CAITSSGLVGETQYF. In DNA form, the CDR3 reads TGTGCCATCACTTCGTCCGGACTAGTCGGGGAGACCCAGTACTTC.

V and J are TRBV5-1 and TRBJ1-1; TRBD1 agrees at 8 bases. V lost 3 bases, J lost 2 bases, and 6 bases stayed unmatched. From germline, CDR1 is SGHRS and CDR2 YFSETQ. This CDR3 has 15 amino acids. In DNA form, the CDR3 reads TGCGCCAGCAGCTCGGACAGGGCGATTAACACTGAAGCTTTCTTT. It specifies CASSSDRAINTEAFF. Together with reference TRBV5-1 and TRBJ1-1, the CDR3 gives the full variable domain: KAGVTQTPRYLIKTRGQQVTLSCSPISGHRSVSWYQQTPGQGLQFLFEYFSETQRNKGNFPGRFSGRQFSNSRSEMNVSTLELGDSALYLCASSSDRAINTEAFFGQGTRLTVV.

The chain has TRBV29-1 and TRBJ2-1, with 12 positions matching TRBD2. There are 13 residues in the CDR3. Trimming cost V 8 bases and J 7 bases; bases outside gene matches: 6. Germline V gene data show CDR1 as SQVTM and CDR2 as ANQGSEA. The CDR3 protein is CSWTSGIRNEQFF. CDR3 DNA sequence: TGCAGCTGGACTAGCGGGATAAGAAATGAGCAGTTCTTC.

This chain uses TRBV24-1 with TRBJ2-1; 11 positions match TRBD1. The CDR3 runs 14 residues. Germline V gene data show CDR1 as KGHDR and CDR2 as SFDVKD. Trimming at V came to 7 bases and at J to 9 bases, leaving 7 bases not matched to a gene. CDR3 coding DNA: TGTGCCACCAGCGACCCGGGACAGGGGGGTGAGCAGTTCTTC. It specifies CATSDPGQGGEQFF.

This clonotype was seen only once. The rearrangement joins TRBV3-1 to TRBJ2-7; 12 bases map to TRBD2. Per the germline V gene, CDR1 is LGHDT and CDR2 is YNNKEL (reference sequence). The CDR3 consists of 14 residues. Trimming cost V 4 bases and J 5 bases; bases outside gene matches: 3. The CDR3 DNA follows: TGTGCCAGCAGCCCTAGCGGGAGGGGGAACGAGCAGTACTTC. Translation gives CASSPSGRGNEQYF.

This chain links TRBV7-2 with TRBJ2-2; 14 bases agree with TRBD2. Trimming took 4 bases from V and 7 from J; bases not matched to a gene: 8. The CDR3 length is 17 residues. Germline CDR1 SGHTA, CDR2 FQGNSA. The CDR3 sequence is CASSSQTSGRADGELFF. The CDR3 bases are TGTGCCAGCAGCTCCCAGACTAGCGGGAGGGCGGACGGGGAGCTGTTTTTT.

CDR3: CASSSPRELGGKQETQYF. For the CDR3, the DNA is TGTGCCAGCAGCTCCCCCCGGGAACTTGGAGGAAAGCAAGAGACCCAGTACTTC. J is TRBJ2-5 and V is TRBV7-9; maybe TRBD2 (5 bases). V shed 4 bases and J shed 2 bases, with 23 bases lying between them. Germline loops: CDR1 SEHNR, CDR2 FQNEAQ (reference sequence). This CDR3 comprises 18 residues.

The chain recombines TRBV7-3 with TRBJ2-3, with a possible D match to TRBD2 (6 bases). The V and J ends lost 3 bases and 0 bases respectively, with 16 bases between them. The CDR3 loop spans 17 amino acids. The germline V gene encodes CDR1 SGHTA and CDR2 FQGTGA. CDR3: CASSLNRGGSSTDTQYF. As DNA, the CDR3 is TGTGCCAGCAGCTTGAATCGTGGGGGGTCTAGCACAGATACGCAGTATTTT.

The chain combines TRBV5-1 with TRBJ2-4; tentatively, D is TRBD2 (5 bases). CDR1 is SGHRS, CDR2 YFSETQ, per germline. The CDR3 is made up of 14 amino acids. Trimming took 0 bases from V and 8 from J, leaving 12 bases between them. The DNA for the CDR3 is TGCGCCAGCAGCTTGGCCCCGGGAACGGACATTCAGTACTTC. It encodes CASSLAPGTDIQYF.

The chain has TRBV6-5 and TRBJ2-1; D gene ambiguous. Trimming removed 6 bases from V and 8 bases from J, with 8 bases in between. The CDR3 loop spans 11 amino acids. CDR1 and CDR2 from the germline V gene are MNHEY and SVGAGI. The CDR3 nucleotides are TGTGCCAGCAGCCGACGGGATGAGCAGTTCTTC. Translating it yields CASSRRDEQFF.

The J gene is TRBJ1-5, the V gene TRBV28; unclear D gene. V lost 3 bases to trimming and J lost 0 bases, with 9 bases between them. This CDR3 has 15 residues. Germline assignment: CDR1 MDHEN and CDR2 SYDVKM. CDR3 amino acids: CASSLLGFSNQPQHF. CDR3 coding DNA: TGTGCCAGCAGTTTGTTAGGATTTAGCAATCAGCCCCAGCATTTT.

The chain recombines TRBV2 with TRBJ1-3; D unclear. V was trimmed by 5 bases and J by 0 bases, leaving 11 bases between them. CDR1 is SNHLY and CDR2 is FYNNEI in the germline V gene. This CDR3 is 15 amino acids long. The CDR3: CASSPQAFSGNTIYF. As DNA, the CDR3 is TGTGCCAGCAGTCCCCAGGCGTTCTCTGGAAACACCATATATTTT.

V and J are TRBV21-1 and TRBJ2-1; the DNA was not used to check the table's D call, TRBD1. TRBV21-1 is a known pseudogene. The CDR3 runs to 14 residues. As DNA, the CDR3 is TGTGCCAGCCAGGGACATTTACATTACAATGAGCAGTTCTTC. This sequence encodes CASQGHLHYNEQFF.

V is TRBV5-4 and J is TRBJ2-1, with D possibly being TRBD1 (6 bases). Germline lookup yields CDR1 SGHNT and CDR2 YYREEE (reference sequence). V shed 6 bases and J shed 14 bases, with 27 bases lying between them. The CDR3 spans 15 residues. The CDR3 DNA sequence: TGTGCCAGCAAGAGCGGACAGTCCCCCGACCCTGGGGAGTTCTTC. Translation: CASKSGQSPDPGEFF.

This chain uses TRBV5-1 with TRBJ1-3; 7 nucleotides line up with TRBD1. V lost 4 bases and J lost 3; bases outside the gene matches: 4. The CDR3 runs 14 residues. Per germline, CDR1 SGHRS and CDR2 YFSETQ. The DNA for the CDR3 is TGCGCCAGCAGCCCCGGGACAGATGGAAACACCATATATTTT. Protein: CASSPGTDGNTIYF.

The chain carries TRBV12-3 or TRBV12-4 and TRBJ1-2, with TRBD1 identical over 8 bases. V gave up 6 bases and J gave up 0 bases; unmatched junction bases: 9. This CDR3 contains 16 residues. The CDR3 reads CASSPGQGLSNYGYTF. DNA of the CDR3: TGTGCCAGCAGCCCCGGACAGGGCCTCTCTAACTATGGCTACACCTTC.

The chain combines TRBV25-1 with TRBJ1-2, with D unclear. Germline values: CDR1 MGHDK, CDR2 SYGVNS. The V end was cut by 7 bases, the J end by 4 bases, with 13 bases between. The CDR3 totals 13 residues. DNA for the CDR3: TGTGCCAGCAACCCCGACCTTGGCTATGGCTACACCTTC. It translates to CASNPDLGYGYTF.

The chain links TRBV7-9 to TRBJ2-5, with no clear D. Germline assignment: CDR1 SEHNR and CDR2 FQNEAQ (reference sequence). V was clipped by 1 base and J by 5 bases, with 5 bases between them. The CDR3 extends over 12 amino acids. The CDR3 spells CASSLGSETQYF. Here the CDR3 DNA reads TGTGCCAGCAGCTTAGGGTCGGAGACCCAGTACTTC.

The chain uses TRBV28 and TRBJ1-2; 8 nucleotides agree with TRBD1. Germline V gives CDR1 MDHEN, CDR2 SYDVKM. CDR3 size: 15 residues. Germline trimming cut 6 bases from V and 4 bases from J; bases unmatched to any gene: 10. In DNA form, the CDR3 reads TGTGCCAGCAGGCAGACAGGGGCTTTTTCCTATGGCTACACCTTC. This translates into CASRQTGAFSYGYTF.